This T cell receptor beta chain was sequenced in a study of T cell responses to AZD1222 COVID-19 vaccine. In regard to this clone: Its antigen is not known.

The study, taken as a whole, reports: After the peak T cell response, and only then, were repertoires sampled. Dominant CD4 TCR responses targeted spike regions 160-218 and 743-854. It should be noted that donors were predominantly white British and more often female, and clonal diversity was possibly underestimated.

The CDR3 loop spans 14 amino acids. The V and J ends lost 6 bases and 9 bases respectively, with 18 bases between them. The V gene's germline CDR1 is SNHLY and CDR2 FYNNEI. The data were produced by immunoSEQ multiplex PCR, yet TCRdb's version contains in-frame clones alone and is incomplete. The sample records 150,000 or so clones, approximately 91% being singletons. The clonotype was recovered from an adult who received the AZD1222 COVID-19 vaccine. The chain combines TRBV2 with TRBJ1-5; possible D gene TRBD1, 6 bases. This specimen consisted of peripheral blood, obtained 28 days after the second AZD1222 dose. The CDR3: CASREQGPGGPQHF. The CDR3 DNA follows: TGTGCCAGCAGGGAACAGGGACCGGGGGGGCCCCAGCATTTT. Variable domain in full (rest from reference TRBV2 and TRBJ1-5): EPEVTQTPSHQVTQMGQEVILRCVPISNHLYFYWYRQILGQKVEFLVSFYNNEISEKSEIFDDQFSVERPDGSNFTLKIRSTKLEDSAMYFCASREQGPGGPQHFGDGTRLSIL.